The 8 T cell receptor beta chains below all came from one sample that was sequenced in a study of T cell repertoires in cytomegalovirus infection. No antigen has been identified for these receptors. Via MiXCR, TCRdb re-called the reads, giving one row per CDR3 protein. The sample shows about 270,000 distinct CDR3 sequences, 22% of them seen only once. This specimen was cultured PBMCs, taken from culture after CMV antigen stimulation. Receptor source: a human donor in good health (CMV status not recorded). Some clones in this sample may be carry-over from other donors' samples.

This clonotype was picked up many times. The chain links TRBV7-2 to TRBJ2-7; D is perhaps TRBD2 (6 bases). Germline V lookup: CDR1 SGHTA, CDR2 FQGNSA. The CDR3 totals 13 residues. Between the trimmed V and J ends, which lost 0 bases and 4 bases, there was a span of 7 bases. The CDR3 here is CASSLAEGYEQYV. Here the CDR3 DNA reads TGTGCCAGCAGCTTAGCGGAGGGATACGAGCAGTACGTC.

The chain couples TRBV10-3 to TRBJ1-5; no clear D gene. V lost 2 bases and J lost 3, with 8 bases in between. Per germline, CDR1 ENHRY and CDR2 SYGVKD. This CDR3 has 14 residues. The CDR3 bases are TGTGCCATCAGTGAGACACAAGTCAATCAGCCCCAGCATTTT. As protein: CAISETQVNQPQHF.

The chain couples TRBV27 to TRBJ1-1, with TRBD1 as a possible D gene (6 bases). Trimming shortened V by 3 bases and J by 3 bases, and 20 bases separated the two germline ends. This CDR3 is built from 17 residues. Germline V lookup: CDR1 MNHEY, CDR2 SMNVEV (reference sequence). CDR3 sequence (DNA): TGTGCCAGCAGTTTTACAGGGAAGGACGTGACGGACACTGAAGCTTTCTTT. This codes for CASSFTGKDVTDTEAFF.

The genes are TRBV19 and TRBJ2-3; D is tentatively TRBD1 or TRBD2 (5 bases each). The CDR3 extends over 16 amino acids. Germline V gives CDR1 LNHDA, CDR2 SQIVND (reference sequence). The V end was cut by 6 bases, the J end by 2 bases, with 18 bases between. The CDR3 sequence is CASRPSGRPTTDTQYF. CDR3 nucleotide sequence: TGTGCCAGTAGACCTTCGGGGCGACCTACCACAGATACGCAGTATTTT.

Ten or more counts support this clonotype. The genes are TRBV7-9 and TRBJ2-1; 7 bases line up with TRBD2. Trimming cost V 2 bases and J 4 bases; bases outside gene matches: 8. CDR1 and CDR2 from the germline V gene are SEHNR and FQNEAQ (reference sequence). This CDR3 has 16 residues. The CDR3 reads CASSLTGLADYNEQFF. CDR3 nucleotide sequence: TGTGCCAGCAGCTTAACGGGGCTAGCGGATTACAATGAGCAGTTCTTC.

This clonotype was recorded a few times. The V and J genes are TRBV7-9 and TRBJ2-5; D assignment may be TRBD1 or TRBD2 (5 bases each). Between the trimmed V and J ends, which lost 6 bases and 9 bases, there was a span of 11 bases. The CDR3 totals 11 residues. Germline assignment: CDR1 SEHNR and CDR2 FQNEAQ (reference sequence). CDR3 DNA: TGTGCCAGCAGGCAGCCGGGACCCCAGTACTTC. Amino acid sequence: CASRQPGPQYF.

The rearrangement uses TRBV6-6 and TRBJ2-7, with TRBD2 matching over 10 bases. The CDR3 is made up of 14 amino acids. V gave up 6 bases and J gave up 3 bases; unmatched junction bases: 5. Looked up from germline, CDR1 is MNHNY and CDR2 is SVGAGI (reference sequence). CDR3 DNA: TGTGCCAGCAGAAGCGGGACTAGCGTCTACGAGCAGTACTTC. This translates into CASRSGTSVYEQYF.

This clonotype is a singleton in its sample. An end of the junction differs from the germline gene, which may be a read error. The rearrangement uses TRBV27 and TRBJ2-1; D is unclear. The CDR3 length is 10 residues. The germline gives CDR1 MNHEY, CDR2 SMNVEV (reference sequence). In DNA form, the CDR3 reads TGTGCCAGCAGTTTAAAAAACAAGAGCTTC. Protein sequence: CASSLKNKSF.